This TCR beta chain was found in a study of cytomegalovirus exposure and HLA in healthy donors. 60 Vbeta and 13 Jbeta primers were used in PCR. Original data processing: Later analysis identified tens of millions of unique TCR beta chains, about 12 million shared. Clones were read by immunoSEQ multiplex PCR, and TCRdb kept only the in-frame ones, dropping some. V, J and clone size derive from that table, while D and trimming were established from the DNA sequence. The sample lists about 160,000 clones, over 80% seen once, with about 4% in the top ten. This clonotype originated in a man between 50 and 59 years old in good health and CMV-seropositive. Sequenced sample: PBMCs.

CDR3 sequence (DNA): TGTGCCAGCAGCTTACCAAACACCGGGGAGCTGTTTTTT. It specifies CASSLPNTGELFF. J is TRBJ2-2 and V is TRBV7-3; D remains ambiguous. Germline assignment: CDR1 SGHTA and CDR2 FQGTGA. Trimming stripped 2 bases from V and 2 bases from J, with 3 bases between. The CDR3 spans 13 residues.